This entry concerns a single T cell receptor (beta chain). Its matching antigen is unknown. The record originates from a study of vaccination effects on CD4 cells after COVID-19. Study-level background: All study participants received two doses of BNT162b2 or mRNA-1273 vaccine. Whole-study results and caveats: Long after vaccination, the clones induced by infection and by vaccine shrank markedly in size.

ViraFEST used viral peptide pools to expand antigen-specific CD4+ T cells before sequencing. Scientists isolated CD4+ T cells after a roughly 10-day culture period ended. Recipients of the vaccine had no prior SARS-CoV-2 infection and negative nucleocapsid antibodies. Only in-frame clones appear in the TCRdb table, and some are missing; sequencing was by immunoSEQ multiplex PCR. The table shows some 68,000 clones, with less than 80% occurring only once. The clonotype originates from a human donor who received a COVID-19 vaccine. This material consisted of CD4+ T cells from PBMCs cultured with HCoV-OC43 spike peptides, taken before COVID-19 vaccination. Sample subset: HCoV-OC43 spike overlapping peptide pool stimulation.

The CDR3, as DNA: TGTGCCAGCAGCCAATTCGGGGGACGCACCGGGGAGCTGTTTTTT. As protein: CASSQFGGRTGELFF. This rearrangement joins TRBV2 to TRBJ2-2; perhaps TRBD2 as D (6 bases). The CDR3 totals 15 residues. V was cut by 6 bases and J by 4 bases, with 15 bases left in between. Germline V gene sequence: CDR1 SNHLY, CDR2 FYNNEI.